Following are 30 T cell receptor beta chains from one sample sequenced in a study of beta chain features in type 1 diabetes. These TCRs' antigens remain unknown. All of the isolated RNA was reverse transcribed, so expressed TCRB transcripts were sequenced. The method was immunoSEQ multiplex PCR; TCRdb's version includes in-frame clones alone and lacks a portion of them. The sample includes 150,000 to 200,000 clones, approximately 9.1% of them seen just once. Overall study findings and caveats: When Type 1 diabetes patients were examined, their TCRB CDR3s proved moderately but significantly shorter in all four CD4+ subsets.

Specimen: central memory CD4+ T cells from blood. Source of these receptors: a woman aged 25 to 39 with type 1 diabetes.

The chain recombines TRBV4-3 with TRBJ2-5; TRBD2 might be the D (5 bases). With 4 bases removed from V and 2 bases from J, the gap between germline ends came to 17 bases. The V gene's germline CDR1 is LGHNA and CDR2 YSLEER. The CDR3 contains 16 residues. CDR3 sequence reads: CASSRETERLQETQYF. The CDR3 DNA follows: TGCGCCAGCAGCCGGGAGACGGAGCGGCTGCAAGAGACCCAGTACTTC.

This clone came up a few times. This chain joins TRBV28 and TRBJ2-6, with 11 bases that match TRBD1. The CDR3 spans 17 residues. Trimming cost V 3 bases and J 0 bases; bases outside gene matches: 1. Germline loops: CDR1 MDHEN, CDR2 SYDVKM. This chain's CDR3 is CASSLGQGDSGANVLTF. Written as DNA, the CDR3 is TGTGCCAGCAGTTTGGGACAGGGGGACTCTGGGGCCAACGTCCTGACTTTC.

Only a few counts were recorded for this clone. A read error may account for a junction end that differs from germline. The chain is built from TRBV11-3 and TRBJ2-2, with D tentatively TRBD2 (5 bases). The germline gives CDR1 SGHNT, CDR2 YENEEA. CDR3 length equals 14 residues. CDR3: CASRPRNPTGEPFF. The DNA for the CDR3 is TGTGCCAGCAGACCCCGTAATCCGACCGGGGAGCCGTTTTTT.

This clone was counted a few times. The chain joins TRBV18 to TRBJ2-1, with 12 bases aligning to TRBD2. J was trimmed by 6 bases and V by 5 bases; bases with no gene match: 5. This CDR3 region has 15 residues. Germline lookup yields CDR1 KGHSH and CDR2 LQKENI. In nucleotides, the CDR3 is TGTGCCAGCTCAAGACTAGCGGGAGATCTCAATGAGCAGTTCTTC. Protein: CASSRLAGDLNEQFF.

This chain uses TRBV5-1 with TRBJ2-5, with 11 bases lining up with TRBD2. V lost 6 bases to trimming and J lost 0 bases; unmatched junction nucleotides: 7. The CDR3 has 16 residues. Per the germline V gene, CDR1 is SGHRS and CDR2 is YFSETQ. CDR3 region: CASTPRTSGYQETQYF. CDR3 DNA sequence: TGCGCCAGCACTCCCAGGACTAGCGGGTACCAAGAGACCCAGTACTTC.

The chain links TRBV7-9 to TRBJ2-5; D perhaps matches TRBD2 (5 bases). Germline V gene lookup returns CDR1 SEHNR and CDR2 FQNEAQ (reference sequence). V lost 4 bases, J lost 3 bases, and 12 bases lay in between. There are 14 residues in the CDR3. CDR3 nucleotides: TGTGCCAGCAGCTCCCCAGCGGAAAAAGAGACCCAGTACTTC. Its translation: CASSSPAEKETQYF.

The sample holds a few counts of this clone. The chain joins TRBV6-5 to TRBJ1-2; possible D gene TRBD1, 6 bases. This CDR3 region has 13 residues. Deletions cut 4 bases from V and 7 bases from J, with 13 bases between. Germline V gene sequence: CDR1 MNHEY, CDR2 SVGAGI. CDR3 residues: CASSSGHRGGYTF. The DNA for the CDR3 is TGTGCCAGCAGTTCGGGACACCGGGGTGGCTACACCTTC.

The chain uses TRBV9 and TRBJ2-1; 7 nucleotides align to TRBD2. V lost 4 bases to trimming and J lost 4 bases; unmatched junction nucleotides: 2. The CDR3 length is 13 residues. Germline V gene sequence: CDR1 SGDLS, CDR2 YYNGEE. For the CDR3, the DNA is TGTGCCAGCAGCCGGCGGGAGTACAATGAGCAGTTCTTC. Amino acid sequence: CASSRREYNEQFF.

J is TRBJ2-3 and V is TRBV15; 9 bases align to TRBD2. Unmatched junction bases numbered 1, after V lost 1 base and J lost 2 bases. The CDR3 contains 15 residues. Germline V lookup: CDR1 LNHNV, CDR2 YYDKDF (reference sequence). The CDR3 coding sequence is TGTGCCACCAGCAGAGGCGGGGGGGCCACAGATACGCAGTATTTT. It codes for CATSRGGGATDTQYF.

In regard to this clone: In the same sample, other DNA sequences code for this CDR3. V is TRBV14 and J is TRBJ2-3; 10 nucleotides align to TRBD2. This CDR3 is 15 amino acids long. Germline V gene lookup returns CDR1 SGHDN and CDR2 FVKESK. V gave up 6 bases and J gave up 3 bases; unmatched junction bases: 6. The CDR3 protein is CASSPSGRGTDTQYF. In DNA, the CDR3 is TGTGCCAGCAGTCCTAGCGGGAGAGGAACAGATACGCAGTATTTT.

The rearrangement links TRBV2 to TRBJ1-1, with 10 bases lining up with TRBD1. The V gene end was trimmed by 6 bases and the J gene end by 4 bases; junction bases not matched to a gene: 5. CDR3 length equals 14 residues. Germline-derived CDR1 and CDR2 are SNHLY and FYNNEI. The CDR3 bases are TGTGCCAGCAGCCCCCGGACAGGGGGCACTGAAGCTTTCTTT. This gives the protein CASSPRTGGTEAFF.

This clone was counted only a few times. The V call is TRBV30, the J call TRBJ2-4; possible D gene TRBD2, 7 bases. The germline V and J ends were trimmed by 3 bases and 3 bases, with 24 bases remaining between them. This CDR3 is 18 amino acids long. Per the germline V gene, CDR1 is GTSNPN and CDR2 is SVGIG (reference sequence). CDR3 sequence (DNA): TGTGCCTGGAGCAATATGAGGGGGGGGAACCGCTTCAAAAACATTCAGTACTTC. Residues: CAWSNMRGGNRFKNIQYF.

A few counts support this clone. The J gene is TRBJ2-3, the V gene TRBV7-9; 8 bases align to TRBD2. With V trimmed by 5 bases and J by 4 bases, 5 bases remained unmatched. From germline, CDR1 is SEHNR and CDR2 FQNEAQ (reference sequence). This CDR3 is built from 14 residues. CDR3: CASSPGLAADTQYF. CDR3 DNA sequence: TGTGCCAGCAGCCCCGGACTAGCAGCAGATACGCAGTATTTT. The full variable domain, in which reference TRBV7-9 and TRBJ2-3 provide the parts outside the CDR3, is DTGVSQNPRHKITKRGQNVTFRCDPISEHNRLYWYRQTLGQGPEFLTYFQNEAQLEKSRLLSDRFSAERPKGSFSTLEIQRTEQGDSAMYLCASSPGLAADTQYFGPGTRLTVL.

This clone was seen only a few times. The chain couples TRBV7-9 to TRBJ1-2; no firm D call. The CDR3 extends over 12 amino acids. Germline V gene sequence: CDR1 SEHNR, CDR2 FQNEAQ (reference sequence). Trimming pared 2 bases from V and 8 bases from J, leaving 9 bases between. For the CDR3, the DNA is TGTGCCAGCAGCTTAATGGGGAGGGGCTACACCTTC. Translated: CASSLMGRGYTF.

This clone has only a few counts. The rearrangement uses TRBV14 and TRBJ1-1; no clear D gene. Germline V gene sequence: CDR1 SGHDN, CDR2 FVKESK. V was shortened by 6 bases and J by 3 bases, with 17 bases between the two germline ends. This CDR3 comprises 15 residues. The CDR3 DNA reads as TGTGCCAGCAGACGAGGGAGCGGCCTATACACTGAAGCTTTCTTT. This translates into CASRRGSGLYTEAFF. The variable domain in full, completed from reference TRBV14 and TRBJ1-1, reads EAGVTQFPSHSVIEKGQTVTLRCDPISGHDNLYWYRRVMGKEIKFLLHFVKESKQDESGMPNNRFLAERTGGTYSTLKVQPAELEDSGVYFCASRRGSGLYTEAFFGQGTRLTVV.

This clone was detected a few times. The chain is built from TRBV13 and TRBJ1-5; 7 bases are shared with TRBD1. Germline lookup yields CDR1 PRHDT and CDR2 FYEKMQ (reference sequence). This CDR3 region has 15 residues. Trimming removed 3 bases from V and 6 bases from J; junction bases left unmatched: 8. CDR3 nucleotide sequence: TGTGCCAGCAGCTTGTCGCGACAGGGTCCTCAGCCCCAGCATTTT. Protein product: CASSLSRQGPQPQHF.

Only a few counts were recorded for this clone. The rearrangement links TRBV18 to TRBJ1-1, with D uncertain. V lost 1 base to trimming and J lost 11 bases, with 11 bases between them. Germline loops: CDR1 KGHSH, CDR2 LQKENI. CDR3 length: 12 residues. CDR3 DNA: TGTGCCAGCTCACCACAAACATTCTTCGCTTTCTTT. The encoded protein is CASSPQTFFAFF.

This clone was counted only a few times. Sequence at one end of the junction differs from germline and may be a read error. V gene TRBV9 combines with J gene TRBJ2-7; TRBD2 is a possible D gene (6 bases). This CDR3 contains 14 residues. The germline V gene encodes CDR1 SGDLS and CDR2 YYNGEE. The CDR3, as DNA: TGTGCCAGCAGTGTAGCGGAGGCGAGGTACGAGCAGTACTTC. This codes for CASSVAEARYEQYF. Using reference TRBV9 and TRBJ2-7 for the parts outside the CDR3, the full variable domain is DSGVTQTPKHLITATGQRVTLRCSPRSGDLSVYWYQQSLDQGLQFLIQYYNGEERAKGNILERFSAQQFPDLHSELNLSSLELGDSALYFCASSVAEARYEQYFGPGTRLTVT.

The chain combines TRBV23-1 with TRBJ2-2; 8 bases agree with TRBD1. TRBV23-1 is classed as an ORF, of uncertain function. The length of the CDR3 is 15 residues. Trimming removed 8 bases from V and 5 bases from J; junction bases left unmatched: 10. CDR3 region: CASVEEQGETGELFF. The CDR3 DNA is TGCGCCAGCGTAGAGGAACAGGGGGAAACCGGGGAGCTGTTTTTT.

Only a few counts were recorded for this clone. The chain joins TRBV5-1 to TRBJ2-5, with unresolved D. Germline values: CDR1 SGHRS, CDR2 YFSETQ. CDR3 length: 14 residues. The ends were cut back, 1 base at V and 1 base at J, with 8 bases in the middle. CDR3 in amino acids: CASSLSGSQETQYF. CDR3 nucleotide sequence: TGCGCCAGCAGCTTGTCAGGTTCCCAAGAGACCCAGTACTTC.

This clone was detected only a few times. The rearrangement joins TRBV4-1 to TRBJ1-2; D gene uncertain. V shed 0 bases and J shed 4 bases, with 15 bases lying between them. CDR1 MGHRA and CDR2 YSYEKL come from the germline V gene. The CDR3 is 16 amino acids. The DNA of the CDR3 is TGCGCCAGCAGCCAAGATCGGGGAGGGAGAACCTATGGCTACACCTTC. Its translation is CASSQDRGGRTYGYTF.

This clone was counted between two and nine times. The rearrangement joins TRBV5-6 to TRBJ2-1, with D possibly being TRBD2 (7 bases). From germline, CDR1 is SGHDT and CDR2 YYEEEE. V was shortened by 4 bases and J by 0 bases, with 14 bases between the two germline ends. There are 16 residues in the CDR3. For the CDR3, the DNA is TGTGCCAGCAGCCGCTCCGGGGGGCTCTCCTACAATGAGCAGTTCTTC. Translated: CASSRSGGLSYNEQFF.

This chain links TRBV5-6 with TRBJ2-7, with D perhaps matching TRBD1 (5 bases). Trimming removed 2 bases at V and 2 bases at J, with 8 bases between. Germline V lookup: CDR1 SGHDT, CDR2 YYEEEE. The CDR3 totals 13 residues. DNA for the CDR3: TGTGCCAGCAGCTTTAGCAGGGCCTACGAGCAGTACTTC. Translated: CASSFSRAYEQYF.

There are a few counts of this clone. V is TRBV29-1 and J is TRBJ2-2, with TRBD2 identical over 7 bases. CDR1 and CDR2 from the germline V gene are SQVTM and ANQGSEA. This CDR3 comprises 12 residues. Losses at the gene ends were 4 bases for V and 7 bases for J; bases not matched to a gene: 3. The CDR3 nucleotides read TGCAGCGTTGGAGGGAGGGGCGGGGAGCTGTTTTTT. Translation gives CSVGGRGGELFF.

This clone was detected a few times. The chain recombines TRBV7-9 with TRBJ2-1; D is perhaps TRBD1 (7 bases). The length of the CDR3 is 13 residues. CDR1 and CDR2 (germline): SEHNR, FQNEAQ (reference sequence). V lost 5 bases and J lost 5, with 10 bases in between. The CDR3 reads CASSGGTDNEQFF. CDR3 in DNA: TGTGCCAGCAGCGGGGGGACAGACAATGAGCAGTTCTTC. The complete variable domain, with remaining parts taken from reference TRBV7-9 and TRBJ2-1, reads DTGVSQNPRHKITKRGQNVTFRCDPISEHNRLYWYRQTLGQGPEFLTYFQNEAQLEKSRLLSDRFSAERPKGSFSTLEIQRTEQGDSAMYLCASSGGTDNEQFFGPGTRLTVL.

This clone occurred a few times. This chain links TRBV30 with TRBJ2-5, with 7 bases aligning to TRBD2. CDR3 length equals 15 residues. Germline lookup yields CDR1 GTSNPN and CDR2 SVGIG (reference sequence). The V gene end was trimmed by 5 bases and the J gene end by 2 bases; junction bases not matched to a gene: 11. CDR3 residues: CAWGPGLADQETQYF. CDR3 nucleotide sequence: TGTGCCTGGGGACCGGGCCTAGCGGATCAAGAGACCCAGTACTTC.

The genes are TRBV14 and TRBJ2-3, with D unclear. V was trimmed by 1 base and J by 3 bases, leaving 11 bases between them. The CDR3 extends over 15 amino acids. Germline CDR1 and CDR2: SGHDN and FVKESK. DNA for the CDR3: TGTGCCAGCAGCCAAGGGCCGGGTGGGACAGATACGCAGTATTTT. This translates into CASSQGPGGTDTQYF.

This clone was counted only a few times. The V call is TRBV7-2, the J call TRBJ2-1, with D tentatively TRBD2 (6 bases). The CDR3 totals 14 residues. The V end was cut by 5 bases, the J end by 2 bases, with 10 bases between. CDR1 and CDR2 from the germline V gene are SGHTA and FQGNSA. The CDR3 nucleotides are TGTGCCAGCAGCCGTAGCGGAGCCTACAATGAGCAGTTCTTC. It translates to CASSRSGAYNEQFF.

The CDR3, as DNA: TGTGCCAGTAGACCGACTATCTCCAACCACTACGAGCAGTACTTC. The encoded protein is CASRPTISNHYEQYF. The gene calls are TRBV19 and TRBJ2-7; D is possibly TRBD2 (5 bases). Germline CDR1 reads LNHDA; CDR2 reads SQIVND (reference sequence). The CDR3 covers 15 residues. Trimming left V 6 bases short and J 3 bases short, with 18 bases between.

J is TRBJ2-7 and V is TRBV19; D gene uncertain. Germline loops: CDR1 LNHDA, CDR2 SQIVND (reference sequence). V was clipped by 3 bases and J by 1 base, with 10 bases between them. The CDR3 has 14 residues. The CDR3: CASSIQPESYEQYF. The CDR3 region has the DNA TGTGCCAGTAGTATCCAGCCGGAGTCCTACGAGCAGTACTTC.